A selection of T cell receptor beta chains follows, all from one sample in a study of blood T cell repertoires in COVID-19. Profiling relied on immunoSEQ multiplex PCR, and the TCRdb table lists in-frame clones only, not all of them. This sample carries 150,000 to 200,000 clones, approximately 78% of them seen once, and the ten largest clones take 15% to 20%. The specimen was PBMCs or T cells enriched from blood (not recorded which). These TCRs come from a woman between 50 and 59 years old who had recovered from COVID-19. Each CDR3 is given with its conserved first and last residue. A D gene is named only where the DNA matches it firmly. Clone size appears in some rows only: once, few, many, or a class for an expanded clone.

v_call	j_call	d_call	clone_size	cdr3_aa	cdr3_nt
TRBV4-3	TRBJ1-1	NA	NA	CASSQREGSTEAFF	TGCGCCAGCAGCCAGAGGGAGGGGTCCACTGAAGCTTTCTTT
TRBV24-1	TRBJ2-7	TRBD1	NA	CATSDFPGGRYEQYF	TGTGCCACCAGTGATTTTCCAGGGGGCCGATACGAGCAGTACTTC
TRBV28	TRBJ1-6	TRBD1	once	CASSLTATGVHSPLHF	TGTGCCAGCAGTTTAACCGCGACAGGGGTGCATTCACCCCTCCACTTT
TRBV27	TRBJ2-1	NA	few	CASTGGMNSYNEQFF	TGTGCCAGCACTGGCGGGATGAACTCCTACAATGAGCAGTTCTTC
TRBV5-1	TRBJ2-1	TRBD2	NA	CASSLALAGPYNEQFF	TGCGCCAGCAGCTTGGCCCTAGCGGGACCCTACAATGAGCAGTTCTTC
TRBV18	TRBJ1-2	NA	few	CASSPGRELYGYTF	TGTGCCAGCTCACCAGGGCGGGAACTCTATGGCTACACCTTC
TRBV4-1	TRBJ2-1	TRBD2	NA	CASSRGGTPSISYNEQFF	TGCGCCAGCAGCCGGGGGGGGACTCCATCCATTTCCTACAATGAGCAGTTCTTC
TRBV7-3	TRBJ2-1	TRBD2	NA	CASSSAASGTYNEQFF	TGTGCCAGCAGCTCCGCGGCCAGCGGGACTTACAATGAGCAGTTCTTC
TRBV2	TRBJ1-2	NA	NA	CASNRQSSGYTF	TGTGCCAGCAATCGACAGTCCAGCGGCTACACCTTC
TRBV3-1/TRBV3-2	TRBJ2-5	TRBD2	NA	CASSPGGGRETQYF	TGTGCCAGCAGCCCCGGGGGAGGGCGAGAGACCCAGTACTTC
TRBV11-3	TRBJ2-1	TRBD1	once	CASSLDGTGIHEQFF	TGTGCCAGCAGCTTAGACGGGACAGGGATCCATGAGCAGTTCTTC
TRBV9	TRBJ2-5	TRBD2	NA	CASSGIGGGPQETQYF	TGTGCCAGCAGCGGGATCGGGGGAGGGCCCCAGGAGACCCAGTACTTC
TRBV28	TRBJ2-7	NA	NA	CASSGGGPRVQYF	TGTGCCAGCAGCGGAGGGGGCCCAAGGGTTCAGTACTTC
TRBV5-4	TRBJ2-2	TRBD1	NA	CASSLQGANTGELFF	TGTGCCAGCAGCCTGCAGGGGGCGAACACCGGGGAGCTGTTTTTT
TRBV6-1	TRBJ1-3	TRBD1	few	CASNDPGQGGRNTIYF	TGTGCCAGCAATGATCCGGGACAGGGGGGAAGAAACACCATATATTTT
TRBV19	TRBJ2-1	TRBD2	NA	CASSIDGPSGTAYNEQFF	TGTGCCAGTAGTATAGATGGGCCTAGCGGGACCGCCTACAATGAGCAGTTCTTC
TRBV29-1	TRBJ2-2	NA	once	CSARRDTNTGELFF	TGCAGCGCCCGCCGGGACACGAACACCGGGGAGCTGTTTTTT
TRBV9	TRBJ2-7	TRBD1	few	CASSAGQVVGEQYF	TGTGCCAGCAGCGCAGGACAGGTTGTGGGGGAGCAGTACTTC
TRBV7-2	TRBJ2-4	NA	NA	CASSTTGSKDIQYF	TGTGCCAGCAGCACTACCGGGAGTAAGGACATTCAGTACTTC
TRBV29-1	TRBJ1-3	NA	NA	CSAQGAGNTIYF	TGCAGCGCACAGGGAGCTGGAAACACCATATATTTT
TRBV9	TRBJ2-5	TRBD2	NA	CASSVGLAGVETQYF	TGTGCCAGCAGCGTAGGACTAGCGGGAGTTGAGACCCAGTACTTC
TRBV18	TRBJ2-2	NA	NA	CASSARQKTGELFF	TGTGCCAGCTCGGCTAGACAGAAAACCGGGGAGCTGTTTTTT
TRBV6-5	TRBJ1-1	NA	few	CASSYSTHADTEAFF	TGTGCCAGCAGTTACTCGACCCATGCGGACACTGAAGCTTTCTTT
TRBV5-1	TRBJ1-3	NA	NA	CASSLDGGGGNTIYF	TGCGCCAGCAGCCTCGACGGTGGCGGAGGAAACACCATATATTTT
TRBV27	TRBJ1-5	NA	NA	CASSLTSNQPQHF	TGTGCCAGCAGTTTAACAAGCAATCAGCCCCAGCATTTT